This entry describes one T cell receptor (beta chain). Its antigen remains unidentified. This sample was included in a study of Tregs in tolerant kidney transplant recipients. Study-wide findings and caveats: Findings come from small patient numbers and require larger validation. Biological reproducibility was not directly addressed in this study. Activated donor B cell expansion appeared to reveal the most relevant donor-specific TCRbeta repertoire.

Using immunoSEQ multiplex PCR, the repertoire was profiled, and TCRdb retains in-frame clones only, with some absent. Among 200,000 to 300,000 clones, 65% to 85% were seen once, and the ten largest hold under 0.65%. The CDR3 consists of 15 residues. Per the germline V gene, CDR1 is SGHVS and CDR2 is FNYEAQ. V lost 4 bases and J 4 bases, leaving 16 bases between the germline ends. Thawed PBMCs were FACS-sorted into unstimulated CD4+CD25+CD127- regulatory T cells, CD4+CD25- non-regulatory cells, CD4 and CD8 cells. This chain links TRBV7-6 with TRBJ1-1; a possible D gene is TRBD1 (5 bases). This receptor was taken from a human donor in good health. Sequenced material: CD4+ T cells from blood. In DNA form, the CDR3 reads TGTGCCAGCAGCTCTCAGGGCCAGGCGCGCACTGAAGCTTTCTTT. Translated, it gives CASSSQGQARTEAFF.